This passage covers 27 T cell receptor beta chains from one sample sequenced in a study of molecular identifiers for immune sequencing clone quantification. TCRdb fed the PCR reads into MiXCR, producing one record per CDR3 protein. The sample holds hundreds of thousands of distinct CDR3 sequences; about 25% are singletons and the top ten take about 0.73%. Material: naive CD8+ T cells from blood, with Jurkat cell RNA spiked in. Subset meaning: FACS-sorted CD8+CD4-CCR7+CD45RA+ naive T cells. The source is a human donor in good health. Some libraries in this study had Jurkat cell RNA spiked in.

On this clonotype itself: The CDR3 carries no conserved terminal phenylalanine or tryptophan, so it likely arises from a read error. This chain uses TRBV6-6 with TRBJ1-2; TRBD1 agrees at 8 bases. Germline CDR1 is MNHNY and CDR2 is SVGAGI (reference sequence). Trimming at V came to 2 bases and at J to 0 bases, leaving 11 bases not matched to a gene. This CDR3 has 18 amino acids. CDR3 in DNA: TGTGCCAGCAGTTACACACCACTGACAGGGGCCGCTAACTATGGCTACACCCTC. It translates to CASSYTPLTGAANYGYTL.

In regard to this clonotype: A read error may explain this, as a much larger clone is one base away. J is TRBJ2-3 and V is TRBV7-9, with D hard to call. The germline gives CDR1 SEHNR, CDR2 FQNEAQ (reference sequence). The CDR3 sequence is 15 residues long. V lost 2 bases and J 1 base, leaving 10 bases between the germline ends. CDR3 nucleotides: TGTGCCAGCAGCTTAATGGCAAGGGGCACAGATACGCAGTATTTT. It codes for CASSLMARGTDTQYF.

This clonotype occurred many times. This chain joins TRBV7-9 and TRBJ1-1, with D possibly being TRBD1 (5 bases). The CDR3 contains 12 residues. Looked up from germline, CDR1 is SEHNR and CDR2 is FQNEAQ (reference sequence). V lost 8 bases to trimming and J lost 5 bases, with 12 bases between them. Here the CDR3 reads CASQGRKTEAFF. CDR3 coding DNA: TGTGCCAGCCAGGGTAGGAAAACTGAAGCTTTCTTT.

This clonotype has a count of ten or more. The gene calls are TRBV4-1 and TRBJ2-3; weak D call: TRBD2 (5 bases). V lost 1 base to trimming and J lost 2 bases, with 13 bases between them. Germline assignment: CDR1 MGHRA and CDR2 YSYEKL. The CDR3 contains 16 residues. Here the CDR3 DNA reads TGCGCCAGCAGCCAAGGCGGGCAGATAGCCACAGATACGCAGTATTTT. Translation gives CASSQGGQIATDTQYF.

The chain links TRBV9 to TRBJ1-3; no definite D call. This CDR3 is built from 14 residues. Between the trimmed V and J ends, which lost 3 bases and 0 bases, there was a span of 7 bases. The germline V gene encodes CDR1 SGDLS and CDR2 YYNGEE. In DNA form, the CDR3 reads TGTGCCAGCAGCGGACAAGACTCTGGAAACACCATATATTTT. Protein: CASSGQDSGNTIYF.

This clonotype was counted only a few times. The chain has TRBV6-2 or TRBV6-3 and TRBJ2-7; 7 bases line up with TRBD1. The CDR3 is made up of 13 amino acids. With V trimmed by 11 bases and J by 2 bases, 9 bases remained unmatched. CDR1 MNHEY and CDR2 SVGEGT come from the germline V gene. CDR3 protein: CAVLGQTAYEQYF. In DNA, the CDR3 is TGTGCCGTTCTGGGACAGACCGCCTACGAGCAGTACTTC.

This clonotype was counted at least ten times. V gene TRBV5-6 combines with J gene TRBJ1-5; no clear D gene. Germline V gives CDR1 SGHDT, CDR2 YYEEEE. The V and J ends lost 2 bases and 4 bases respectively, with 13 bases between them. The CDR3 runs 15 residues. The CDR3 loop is CASSFQQTPNQPQHF. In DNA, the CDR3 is TGTGCCAGCAGCTTCCAGCAAACCCCAAATCAGCCCCAGCATTTT.

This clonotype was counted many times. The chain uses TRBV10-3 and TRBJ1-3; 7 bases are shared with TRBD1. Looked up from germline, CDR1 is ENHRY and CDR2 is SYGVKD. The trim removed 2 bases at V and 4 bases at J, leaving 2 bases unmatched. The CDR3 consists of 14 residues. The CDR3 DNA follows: TGTGCCATCAGTGAGCCGGACAGGGGAAACACCATATATTTT. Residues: CAISEPDRGNTIYF.

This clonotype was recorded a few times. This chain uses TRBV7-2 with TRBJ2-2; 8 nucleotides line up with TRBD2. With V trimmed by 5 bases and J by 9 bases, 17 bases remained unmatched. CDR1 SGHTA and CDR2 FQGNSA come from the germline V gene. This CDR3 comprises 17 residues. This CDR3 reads CASSETSGRLGRRELFF. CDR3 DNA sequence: TGTGCCAGCAGCGAAACGAGCGGGAGACTCGGCCGCCGGGAGCTGTTTTTT.

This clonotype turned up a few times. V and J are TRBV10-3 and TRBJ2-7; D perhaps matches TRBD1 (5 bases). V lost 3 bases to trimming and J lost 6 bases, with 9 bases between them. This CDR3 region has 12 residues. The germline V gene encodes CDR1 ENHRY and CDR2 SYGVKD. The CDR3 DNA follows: TGTGCCATCAGTGATAAAGGGGTCGAGCAGTACTTC. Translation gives CAISDKGVEQYF.

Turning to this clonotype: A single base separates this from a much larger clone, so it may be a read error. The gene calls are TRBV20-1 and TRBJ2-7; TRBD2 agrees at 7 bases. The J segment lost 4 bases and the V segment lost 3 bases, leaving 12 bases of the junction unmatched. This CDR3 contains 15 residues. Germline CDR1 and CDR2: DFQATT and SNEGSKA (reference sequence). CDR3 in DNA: TGCAGTGCTAGCACCCCTGGCGGACTAGTGTACGAGCAGTACTTC. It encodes CSASTPGGLVYEQYF.

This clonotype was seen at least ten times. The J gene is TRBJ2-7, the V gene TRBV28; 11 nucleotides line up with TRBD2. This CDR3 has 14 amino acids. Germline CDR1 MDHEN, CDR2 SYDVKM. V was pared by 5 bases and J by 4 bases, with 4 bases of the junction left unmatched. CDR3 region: CASSPRTSGYEQYF. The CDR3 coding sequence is TGTGCCAGCAGTCCTCGGACTAGCGGGTACGAGCAGTACTTC.

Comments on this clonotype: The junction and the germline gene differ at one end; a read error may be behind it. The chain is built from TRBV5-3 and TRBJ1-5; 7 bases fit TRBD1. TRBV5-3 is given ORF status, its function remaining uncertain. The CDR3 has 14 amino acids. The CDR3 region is CASSLGQSNPPPHF. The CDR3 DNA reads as TGTGCCAGCAGCTTGGGACAGAGTAATCCGCCCCCGCATTTT.

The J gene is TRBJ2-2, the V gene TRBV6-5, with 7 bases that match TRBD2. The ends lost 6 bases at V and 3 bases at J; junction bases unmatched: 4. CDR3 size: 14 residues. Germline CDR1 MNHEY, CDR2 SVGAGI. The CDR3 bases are TGTGCCAGCAGCAAACTAGCGTACACCGGGGAGCTGTTTTTT. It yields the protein CASSKLAYTGELFF.

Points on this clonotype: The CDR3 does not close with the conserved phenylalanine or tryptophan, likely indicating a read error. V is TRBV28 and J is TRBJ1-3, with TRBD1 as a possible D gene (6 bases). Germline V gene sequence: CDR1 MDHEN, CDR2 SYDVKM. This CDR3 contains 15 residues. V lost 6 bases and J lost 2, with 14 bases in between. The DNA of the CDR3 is TGTGCCAGCAGCAGGGACATGTTACCTGGAAACACCATATATTCT. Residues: CASSRDMLPGNTIYS.

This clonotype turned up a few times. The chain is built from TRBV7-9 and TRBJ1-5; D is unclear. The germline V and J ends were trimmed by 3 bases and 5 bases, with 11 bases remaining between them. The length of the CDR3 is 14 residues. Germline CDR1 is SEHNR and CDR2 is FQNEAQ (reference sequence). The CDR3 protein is CASSFGSMDQPQHF. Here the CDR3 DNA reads TGTGCCAGCAGCTTCGGTTCGATGGATCAGCCCCAGCATTTT.

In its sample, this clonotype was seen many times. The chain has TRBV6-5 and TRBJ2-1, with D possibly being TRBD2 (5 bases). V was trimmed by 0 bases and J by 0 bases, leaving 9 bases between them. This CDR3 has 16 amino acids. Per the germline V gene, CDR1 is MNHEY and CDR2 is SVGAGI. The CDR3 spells CASSYSNGNSYNEQFF. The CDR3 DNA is TGTGCCAGCAGTTACTCGAACGGGAACTCCTACAATGAGCAGTTCTTC.

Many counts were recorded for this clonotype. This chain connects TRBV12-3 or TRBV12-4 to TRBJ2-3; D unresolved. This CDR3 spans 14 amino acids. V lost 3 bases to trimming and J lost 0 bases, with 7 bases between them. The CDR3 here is CASSFQISTDTQYF. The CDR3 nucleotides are TGTGCCAGCAGTTTCCAGATTAGCACAGATACGCAGTATTTT.

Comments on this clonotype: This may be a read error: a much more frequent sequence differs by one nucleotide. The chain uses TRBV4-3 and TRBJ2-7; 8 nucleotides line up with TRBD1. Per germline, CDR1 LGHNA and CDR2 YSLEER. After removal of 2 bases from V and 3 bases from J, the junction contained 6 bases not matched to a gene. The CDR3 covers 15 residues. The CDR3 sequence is CASSQNRGVGYEQYF. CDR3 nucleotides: TGCGCCAGCAGCCAAAACAGGGGGGTGGGCTACGAGCAGTACTTC.

The CDR3 region has the DNA TGTGCCAGCAGCTTAGCAGGGAGCTGGGGAAATACCCAGCCTGGGGCCAACGTCCTGACTTTC. Translation gives CASSLAGSWGNTQPGANVLTF. The chain recombines TRBV13 with TRBJ2-6; possibly TRBD1 or TRBD2 for D (5 bases each). V gave up 1 base and J gave up 2 bases, with 24 bases separating them. The CDR3 contains 21 residues. Germline V lookup: CDR1 PRHDT, CDR2 FYEKMQ (reference sequence).

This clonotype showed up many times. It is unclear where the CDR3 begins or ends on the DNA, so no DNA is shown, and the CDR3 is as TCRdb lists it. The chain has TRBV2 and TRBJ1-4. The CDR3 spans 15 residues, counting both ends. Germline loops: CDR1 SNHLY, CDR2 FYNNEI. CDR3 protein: CASSTSEETNEKLFF.

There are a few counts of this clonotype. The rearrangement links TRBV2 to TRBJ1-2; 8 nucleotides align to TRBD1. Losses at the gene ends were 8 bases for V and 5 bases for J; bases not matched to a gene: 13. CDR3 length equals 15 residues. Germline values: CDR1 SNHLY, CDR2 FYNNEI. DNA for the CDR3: TGTGCCAGCGGGGGATTCCGAGGACAGGGTTATGGCTACACCTTC. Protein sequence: CASGGFRGQGYGYTF. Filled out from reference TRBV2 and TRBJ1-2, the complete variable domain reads EPEVTQTPSHQVTQMGQEVILRCVPISNHLYFYWYRQILGQKVEFLVSFYNNEISEKSEIFDDQFSVERPDGSNFTLKIRSTKLEDSAMYFCASGGFRGQGYGYTFGSGTRLTVV.

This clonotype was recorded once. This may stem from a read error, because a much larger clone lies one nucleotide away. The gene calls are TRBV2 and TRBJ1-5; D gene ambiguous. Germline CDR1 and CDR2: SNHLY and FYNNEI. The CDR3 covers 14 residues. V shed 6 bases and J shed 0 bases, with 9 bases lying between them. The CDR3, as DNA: TGTGCCAGCAGCAATGTATATAGCAATCAGCCCCAGCATTTT. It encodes CASSNVYSNQPQHF.

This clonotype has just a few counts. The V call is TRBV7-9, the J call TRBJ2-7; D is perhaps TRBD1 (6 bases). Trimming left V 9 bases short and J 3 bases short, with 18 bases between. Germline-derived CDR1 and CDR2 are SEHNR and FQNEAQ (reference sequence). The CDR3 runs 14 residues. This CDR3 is CASNEGVRGYEQYF. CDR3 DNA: TGTGCCAGTAACGAAGGAGTCAGGGGCTACGAGCAGTACTTC.

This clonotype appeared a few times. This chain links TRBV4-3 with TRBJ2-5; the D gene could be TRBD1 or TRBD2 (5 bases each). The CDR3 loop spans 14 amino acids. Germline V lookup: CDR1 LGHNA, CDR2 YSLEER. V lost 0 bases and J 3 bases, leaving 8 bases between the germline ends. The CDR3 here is CASSQDWGKETQYF. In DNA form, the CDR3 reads TGCGCCAGCAGCCAAGATTGGGGGAAAGAGACCCAGTACTTC.

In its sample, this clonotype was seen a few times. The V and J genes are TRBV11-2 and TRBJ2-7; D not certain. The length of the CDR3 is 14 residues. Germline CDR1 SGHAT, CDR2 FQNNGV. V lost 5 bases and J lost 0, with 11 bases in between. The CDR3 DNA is TGTGCCAGCAGCCCCATCGGACCCTCCTACGAGCAGTACTTC. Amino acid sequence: CASSPIGPSYEQYF.

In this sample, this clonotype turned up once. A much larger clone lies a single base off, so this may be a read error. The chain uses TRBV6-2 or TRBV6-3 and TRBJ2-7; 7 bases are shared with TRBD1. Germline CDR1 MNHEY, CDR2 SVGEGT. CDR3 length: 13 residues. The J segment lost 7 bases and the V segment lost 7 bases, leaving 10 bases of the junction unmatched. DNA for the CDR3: TGTGCCAGCACCCCGGACAGGAGCACTGAGCAGTACTTC. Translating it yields CASTPDRSTEQYF.